Detailed here is one T cell receptor beta chain. What it binds is not known. Despite likely unrecorded immune exposures, the donors were nominally healthy at the time of sampling. This CDR3 is 15 amino acids long. V lost 9 bases to trimming and J lost 2 bases; unmatched junction nucleotides: 12. Germline values: CDR1 SGHAT, CDR2 FQNNGV. The PCR was carried out with 60 Vbeta primers and 13 Jbeta primers. The data were produced by immunoSEQ multiplex PCR, yet TCRdb's version contains in-frame clones alone and is incomplete. This table lists approximately 110,000 clones. This entry belongs to a study of cytomegalovirus exposure and HLA in healthy donors. Turning to the study itself: Genotyping showed about 80% of approximately 430 donors falling in the Caucasian-associated ancestry cluster. Study-wide findings and caveats: Per a prior analysis, the majority of TCR beta V segments were productive roughly 87% or roughly 30% of the time.

This receptor was identified in a man aged 25 to 40 in good health and CMV-seronegative. The chain couples TRBV11-2 to TRBJ2-5, with TRBD2 matching 7 bases. The material sequenced was PBMCs. CDR3 residues: CASPVRGSSQETQYF. In nucleotides, the CDR3 is TGTGCCAGTCCCGTTCGCGGGAGTTCGCAAGAGACCCAGTACTTC.